The 15 T cell receptor beta chains reported below all come from one sample, sequenced in a study of blood T cells in healthy people across ages. Then a second PCR, running about 6 to 12 cycles, was carried out with a sample-barcoded 5' primer and a J-beta primer mix. TCRdb passed the 5' RACE reads through MiXCR, listing each CDR3 protein once. The sample contains 650,000 to 1,000,000 distinct CDR3 sequences, roughly 35% of which appear only once. The sequenced sample consisted of blood. These receptors were obtained from a man younger than 30 in good health.

This sequence joins TRBV6-5 and TRBJ1-1, with 9 bases identical to TRBD1. The length of the CDR3 is 15 residues. The germline V gene encodes CDR1 MNHEY and CDR2 SVGAGI. The V and J ends lost 6 bases and 1 base, in that order; junction bases with no gene match: 6. The DNA for the CDR3 is TGTGCCAGCAGGCCGGGACAGGGATGGAACACTGAAGCTTTCTTT. The encoded protein is CASRPGQGWNTEAFF.

As regards this clonotype: A much larger clone differs by one base, so this may be a read error. This rearrangement joins TRBV12-3 or TRBV12-4 to TRBJ2-1; 7 positions match TRBD2. The CDR3 runs to 13 residues. The DNA of the CDR3 is TGTGATCCTCGGGGGGAGGCCTACAATGAGCAGTTCTTC. Its protein is CDPRGEAYNEQFF.

The sample holds many counts of this clonotype. This chain connects TRBV4-2 to TRBJ1-2, with D uncertain. V gave up 0 bases and J gave up 5 bases, with 13 bases separating them. This CDR3 has 15 residues. Germline V gene lookup returns CDR1 LGHNA and CDR2 YNFKEQ. This CDR3 is CASSQDATEGYGYTF. DNA for the CDR3: TGTGCCAGCAGCCAAGATGCCACTGAGGGATATGGCTACACCTTC.

Concerning this clonotype: With a much larger clone just one base away, this may be a read error. V gene TRBV7-2 combines with J gene TRBJ2-5, with D possibly being TRBD1 or TRBD2 (5 bases each). This CDR3 is 14 amino acids long. CDR1 is SGHTA, CDR2 FQGNSA, per germline. Trimming cost V 0 bases and J 11 bases, with 16 bases left between them. The CDR3 DNA reads as TGTGCCAGCAGCTTAGCCGGGGCGCGTAATGAGCAGTACTTC. Amino acid sequence: CASSLAGARNEQYF.

This clonotype was detected a few times. The chain has TRBV7-9 and TRBJ2-7; perhaps TRBD2 as D (5 bases). This CDR3 has 15 amino acids. Germline V gene sequence: CDR1 SEHNR, CDR2 FQNEAQ (reference sequence). V lost 1 base and J 5 bases, leaving 15 bases between the germline ends. The CDR3 DNA reads TGTGCCAGCAGCTTAGTAACGGGGTCGGAGAACGAGCAGTACTTC. Protein product: CASSLVTGSENEQYF.

The chain uses TRBV7-9 and TRBJ1-1, with D perhaps TRBD1 (5 bases). The CDR3 is 14 residues long. Deletions cut 1 base from V and 6 bases from J, with 12 bases between. Germline CDR1 SEHNR, CDR2 FQNEAQ (reference sequence). CDR3 sequence reads: CASSLGVGAAEAFF. As DNA, the CDR3 is TGTGCCAGCAGCTTAGGTGTCGGGGCGGCTGAAGCTTTCTTT.

This clonotype was detected a few times. The gene calls are TRBV3-1 and TRBJ2-1, with D uncertain. The ends were cut back, 2 bases at V and 8 bases at J, with 7 bases in the middle. The CDR3 has 12 residues. Germline assignment: CDR1 LGHDT and CDR2 YNNKEL (reference sequence). The CDR3 is CASSQLGDEQFF. CDR3 DNA sequence: TGTGCCAGCAGCCAATTAGGTGATGAGCAGTTCTTC.

Ten or more counts support this clonotype. The V gene is TRBV29-1, the J gene TRBJ2-4; possibly TRBD1 for D (7 bases). This CDR3 has 15 residues. In germline, CDR1 is SQVTM, CDR2 ANQGSEA. The V end was cut by 2 bases, the J end by 0 bases, with 11 bases between. The CDR3 bases are TGCAGCGTTGAATCAGGGGGACTAGCCAAAAACATTCAGTACTTC. Protein: CSVESGGLAKNIQYF. The variable domain in full, with the rest retrieved from reference TRBV29-1 and TRBJ2-4, is SAVISQKPSRDICQRGTSLTIQCQVDSQVTMMFWYRQQPGQSLTLIATANQGSEATYESGFVIDKFPISRPNLTFSTLTVSNMSPEDSSIYLCSVESGGLAKNIQYFGAGTRLSVL.

This CDR3 is CASSSTGGFEDTQYF. In DNA form, the CDR3 reads TGTGCCAGCAGCTCGACAGGGGGCTTCGAAGATACGCAGTATTTT. J is TRBJ2-3 and V is TRBV7-9; 10 bases fit TRBD1. The length of the CDR3 is 15 residues. Germline CDR1 SEHNR, CDR2 FQNEAQ (reference sequence). Losses at the gene ends were 4 bases for V and 5 bases for J; bases not matched to a gene: 6.

This clonotype occurred many times. This chain uses TRBV6-6 with TRBJ2-3; 8 bases fit TRBD2. J gave up 0 bases and V 2 bases, and 4 bases lay outside the gene matches. CDR1 and CDR2 from the germline V gene are MNHNY and SVGAGI (reference sequence). This CDR3 is 16 amino acids long. CDR3: CASSYERGSSTDTQYF. CDR3 nucleotides: TGTGCCAGCAGTTACGAGCGGGGGAGTAGCACAGATACGCAGTATTTT.

This clonotype was detected ten times or more. This chain links TRBV6-5 with TRBJ1-5, with D unclear. This CDR3 is 13 amino acids long. The germline V and J ends were trimmed by 2 bases and 4 bases, with 6 bases remaining between them. Germline assignment: CDR1 MNHEY and CDR2 SVGAGI. CDR3 coding DNA: TGTGCCAGCAGTTACACGGGGAATCAGCCCCAGCATTTT. Translated, it gives CASSYTGNQPQHF.

The CDR3 DNA is TGTGCCAGCAGTTTAGGGGGTCGGTGGGACGAGCAGTACTTC. Amino acid sequence: CASSLGGRWDEQYF. V gene TRBV12-3 or TRBV12-4 combines with J gene TRBJ2-7; D unclear. The V end was cut by 1 base, the J end by 5 bases, with 12 bases between. The CDR3 sequence is 14 residues long.

The chain carries TRBV5-1 and TRBJ2-7; tentatively, D is TRBD2 (5 bases). Trimming took 5 bases from V and 1 from J, leaving 10 bases between them. Per the germline V gene, CDR1 is SGHRS and CDR2 is YFSETQ. The CDR3 is 13 residues long. This chain's CDR3 is CASRRADSYEQYF. The CDR3 bases are TGCGCCAGCAGGCGGGCTGATTCCTACGAGCAGTACTTC.

This clonotype was seen many times. This sequence joins TRBV12-3 or TRBV12-4 and TRBJ2-1; no clear D gene. Trimming removed 6 bases at V and 9 bases at J, with 15 bases between. This CDR3 spans 13 amino acids. The CDR3 is CASSSRVLSEQFF. CDR3 DNA sequence: TGTGCCAGCAGCTCCCGGGTCTTATCTGAGCAGTTCTTC.

This clonotype was counted many times. V gene TRBV7-9 combines with J gene TRBJ2-7; 10 bases are a match to TRBD1. V gave up 5 bases and J gave up 2 bases; unmatched junction bases: 3. Germline V lookup: CDR1 SEHNR, CDR2 FQNEAQ (reference sequence). The CDR3 has 14 residues. The CDR3 nucleotides are TGTGCCAGCAGCAAGGACAGGGGGACCTACGAGCAGTACTTC. This sequence encodes CASSKDRGTYEQYF.